Below, 10 T cell receptor beta chains from the same sample are listed, as sequenced in a study of cytomegalovirus exposure and HLA in healthy donors. The PCR contained 60 Vbeta and 13 Jbeta primers. Here immunoSEQ multiplex PCR was the method, and the copy in TCRdb shows in-frame clones only, minus some. The sample holds 150,000 to 200,000 clones, just under 80% seen once. Sequencing was carried out using PBMCs. The source of these receptors is a female donor in good health and CMV-seronegative.

This clone was found a few times. V and J are TRBV2 and TRBJ2-2, with a weak D call TRBD2 (6 bases). With 3 bases removed from V and 5 bases from J, the gap between germline ends came to 13 bases. Germline CDR1 SNHLY, CDR2 FYNNEI. The CDR3 totals 15 residues. The CDR3, as DNA: TGTGCCAGCAGTGAGGTCAGGGCGGGAACCGGGGAGCTGTTTTTT. Translated: CASSEVRAGTGELFF. Complete variable domain (other parts from reference TRBV2 and TRBJ2-2): EPEVTQTPSHQVTQMGQEVILRCVPISNHLYFYWYRQILGQKVEFLVSFYNNEISEKSEIFDDQFSVERPDGSNFTLKIRSTKLEDSAMYFCASSEVRAGTGELFFGEGSRLTVL.

V gene TRBV2 combines with J gene TRBJ1-5, with D unresolved. The length of the CDR3 is 14 residues. Germline assignment: CDR1 SNHLY and CDR2 FYNNEI. The V end lost 8 bases, the J end lost 0 bases, and 11 bases lay between the germline ends. The CDR3 DNA is TGTGCCAGCGGAGCGGGATATAGCAATCAGCCCCAGCATTTT. Its protein product is CASGAGYSNQPQHF. Full variable domain (rest looked up from reference TRBV2 and TRBJ1-5): EPEVTQTPSHQVTQMGQEVILRCVPISNHLYFYWYRQILGQKVEFLVSFYNNEISEKSEIFDDQFSVERPDGSNFTLKIRSTKLEDSAMYFCASGAGYSNQPQHFGDGTRLSIL.

The rearrangement links TRBV19 to TRBJ2-3; 9 bases are shared with TRBD2. Germline V gene sequence: CDR1 LNHDA, CDR2 SQIVND (reference sequence). The CDR3 spans 17 residues. The V gene end was trimmed by 3 bases and the J gene end by 0 bases; junction bases not matched to a gene: 7. CDR3 sequence reads: CASSIKVAGASTDTQYF. In DNA form, the CDR3 reads TGTGCCAGTAGTATTAAGGTAGCGGGAGCAAGCACAGATACGCAGTATTTT.

The CDR3 DNA is TGTGCCTGGAGTGACAATAGCAATCAGCCCCAGCATTTT. Translating gives CAWSDNSNQPQHF. The chain is built from TRBV30 and TRBJ1-5, with D unclear. In germline, CDR1 is GTSNPN, CDR2 SVGIG (reference sequence). Trimming shortened V by 1 base and J by 0 bases, and 4 bases separated the two germline ends. The CDR3 runs 13 residues.

The genes are TRBV27 and TRBJ2-7, with 7 bases aligning to TRBD2. The CDR3 spans 15 residues. CDR1 and CDR2 (germline): MNHEY, SMNVEV (reference sequence). With V trimmed by 4 bases and J by 7 bases, 13 bases remained unmatched. DNA for the CDR3: TGTGCCAGCAGTTGGGCGCGGGCGGGGGTAAGGGAGCAGTACTTC. Translation gives CASSWARAGVREQYF.

V and J are TRBV11-2 and TRBJ2-3; 11 bases line up with TRBD1. CDR1 SGHAT and CDR2 FQNNGV come from the germline V gene. The ends lost 3 bases at V and 6 bases at J; junction bases unmatched: 5. The CDR3 covers 15 residues. The CDR3 loop reads CASSFGTGGTDTQYF. Written as DNA, the CDR3 is TGTGCCAGCAGCTTCGGGACAGGGGGAACGGATACGCAGTATTTT.

The gene calls are TRBV18 and TRBJ2-7; possible D gene TRBD2, 6 bases. Germline CDR1 KGHSH, CDR2 LQKENI. The CDR3 is 14 residues long. V lost 5 bases and J 5 bases, leaving 16 bases between the germline ends. The DNA for the CDR3 is TGTGCCAGCTCATTCTTAGGTGGAGGGAACGAGCAGTACTTC. Translated: CASSFLGGGNEQYF.

The rearrangement joins TRBV5-1 to TRBJ2-2, with D perhaps TRBD1 (6 bases). CDR1 is SGHRS, CDR2 YFSETQ, per germline. The CDR3 has 15 residues. Trimming took 0 bases from V and 2 from J, leaving 8 bases between them. The CDR3 DNA reads TGCGCCAGCAGCTTGGCCAGGGGAAACACCGGGGAGCTGTTTTTT. Its translation is CASSLARGNTGELFF.

About this clone: The junction shows a germline mismatch at one end, possibly a read error. J is TRBJ2-5 and V is TRBV7-9; TRBD1 agrees at 9 bases. The CDR3 sequence is 17 residues long. The germline CDR1 and CDR2 sequences are SEHNR and FQNEAQ (reference sequence). This CDR3 is CSSSLAAGTGFQETQYF. CDR3 bases: TGTTCCAGCAGCCTAGCCGCCGGGACAGGGTTTCAAGAGACCCAGTACTTC.

This chain's CDR3 is CASSLGAGGSSYNEQFF. The CDR3 bases are TGCGCCAGCAGCTTGGGGGCAGGGGGCAGCTCCTACAATGAGCAGTTCTTC. The chain couples TRBV5-1 to TRBJ2-1; 8 bases match TRBD1. CDR1 SGHRS and CDR2 YFSETQ come from the germline V gene. The junction had 5 bases not matched to a gene; V was cut back by 0 bases and J by 0 bases. CDR3 length: 17 residues.